These 23 T cell receptor beta chains were sequenced from one sample in a study of shared clonotypes between healthy human individuals. Profiling relied on immunoSEQ multiplex PCR, and the TCRdb table lists in-frame clones only, not all of them. The sample contains 2,500,000 or so clones, 80% to 95% of which appear only once. The sequenced sample consisted of naive CD4+ T cells from PBMCs. Subset denoted: CD45RA+ positively selected. The receptors shown here come from a young man in good health. Some clones in this sample may be carry-over from other donors' samples.

The chain combines TRBV28 with TRBJ1-5, with D possibly TRBD1 on 5 matching bases. With 4 bases removed from V and 7 bases from J, the gap between germline ends came to 14 bases. Germline V gives CDR1 MDHEN, CDR2 SYDVKM. CDR3 length: 14 amino acids. This CDR3 is CASSSLGGGQPQHF. In nucleotides, the CDR3 is TGTGCCAGCAGTTCCTTGGGGGGAGGGCAGCCCCAGCATTTT.

This clone showed up just once. Other DNA variants within this sample encode the same CDR3. The chain joins TRBV6-6 to TRBJ2-7; D is ambiguous. The V gene's germline CDR1 is MNHNY and CDR2 SVGAGI (reference sequence). The CDR3 covers 12 residues. The ends were cut back, 6 bases at V and 1 base at J, with 7 bases in the middle. The CDR3: CASRADSYEQYF. The DNA of the CDR3 is TGTGCCAGCAGGGCCGATTCCTACGAGCAGTACTTC.

The V gene is TRBV7-3, the J gene TRBJ2-3, with 7 bases matching TRBD2. Germline values: CDR1 SGHTA, CDR2 FQGTGA. V lost 5 bases to trimming and J lost 6 bases; unmatched junction nucleotides: 8. This CDR3 region has 14 residues. The CDR3 region has the DNA TGTGCCAGCAGCGGGAGGGCTATTGGGGATACGCAGTATTTT. It specifies CASSGRAIGDTQYF.

Concerning this clone itself: In the same sample, other DNA sequences code for this CDR3. The chain joins TRBV7-9 to TRBJ2-3; no clear D. CDR3 length equals 13 residues. V lost 3 bases to trimming and J lost 5 bases, with 9 bases between them. Germline CDR1 SEHNR, CDR2 FQNEAQ (reference sequence). CDR3 residues: CASSLARGDTQYF. The CDR3 DNA reads TGTGCCAGCAGCTTGGCCCGTGGAGATACGCAGTATTTT. The full variable domain, rest sourced from reference TRBV7-9 and TRBJ2-3, is DTGVSQNPRHKITKRGQNVTFRCDPISEHNRLYWYRQTLGQGPEFLTYFQNEAQLEKSRLLSDRFSAERPKGSFSTLEIQRTEQGDSAMYLCASSLARGDTQYFGPGTRLTVL.

Regarding this clone: The junction departs from the called germline gene at one end, perhaps through a read error. The chain couples TRBV6-1 to TRBJ2-4; a weak D match, TRBD2 (6 bases). Germline assignment: CDR1 MNHNS and CDR2 SASEGT. CDR3 length equals 15 residues. The DNA of the CDR3 is TGTGCCAGCAGAGGCCGTGGACTATCCAAAATCATTCAGTACTTC. Its translation: CASRGRGLSKIIQYF.

This clone was counted once. The rearrangement uses TRBV19 and TRBJ1-4; possibly TRBD1 for D (5 bases). The CDR3 is 14 residues long. Germline V gene lookup returns CDR1 LNHDA and CDR2 SQIVND (reference sequence). Trimming shortened V by 7 bases and J by 8 bases, and 17 bases separated the two germline ends. This CDR3 reads CASTPRRATEKLFF. The CDR3 nucleotides read TGTGCCAGTACCCCGCGCAGGGCTACAGAAAAACTGTTTTTT. Full variable domain (missing parts from reference TRBV19 and TRBJ1-4): DGGITQSPKYLFRKEGQNVTLSCEQNLNHDAMYWYRQDPGQGLRLIYYSQIVNDFQKGDIAEGYSVSREKKESFPLTVTSAQKNPTAFYLCASTPRRATEKLFFGSGTQLSVL.

The chain carries TRBV29-1 and TRBJ2-3; D may be TRBD1 or TRBD2 (5 bases each). Germline values: CDR1 SQVTM, CDR2 ANQGSEA. This CDR3 has 15 residues. V was pared by 7 bases and J by 6 bases, with 23 bases between. CDR3 DNA: TGCAGCGCGGGACCCTCGCAGGCCTTCATGGATACGCAGTATTTT. As protein: CSAGPSQAFMDTQYF.

This chain uses TRBV9 with TRBJ2-1; D is ambiguous. Trimming removed 3 bases at V and 10 bases at J, with 26 bases between. Looked up from germline, CDR1 is SGDLS and CDR2 is YYNGEE. This CDR3 spans 17 amino acids. CDR3 residues: CASSAQIQVGPHWEQFF. The DNA of the CDR3 is TGTGCCAGCAGCGCCCAGATCCAAGTAGGACCTCACTGGGAGCAGTTCTTC.

Comment on this clone: Different DNA sequences within this sample yield the same CDR3. This chain uses TRBV5-4 with TRBJ2-5, with 8 bases lining up with TRBD2. This CDR3 spans 14 amino acids. The trim removed 4 bases at V and 2 bases at J, leaving 4 bases unmatched. Germline V gene data show CDR1 as SGHNT and CDR2 as YYREEE (reference sequence). The CDR3 loop is CASSPGTRQETQYF. CDR3 in DNA: TGTGCCAGCAGCCCCGGGACTAGGCAAGAGACCCAGTACTTC.

This sequence joins TRBV6-9 and TRBJ2-7, with D tentatively TRBD2 (5 bases). V lost 2 bases, J lost 6 bases, and 11 bases lay in between. This CDR3 has 13 amino acids. Germline lookup yields CDR1 MNHGY and CDR2 SVAAGI. For the CDR3, the DNA is TGTGCCAGCAGTTATCTCCGGGAAACCGAGCAGTACTTC. Translated: CASSYLRETEQYF.

This clone has just one count. The gene calls are TRBV19 and TRBJ2-3, with D unclear. Trimming left V 3 bases short and J 0 bases short, with 10 bases between. Germline V gives CDR1 LNHDA, CDR2 SQIVND (reference sequence). The CDR3 consists of 15 residues. The DNA for the CDR3 is TGTGCCAGTAGTATGATGAAGCCTAGCACAGATACGCAGTATTTT. It translates to CASSMMKPSTDTQYF.

The genes are TRBV30 and TRBJ1-2, with D possibly matching TRBD1 (5 bases). With 5 bases removed from V and 4 bases from J, the gap between germline ends came to 14 bases. The CDR3 is 13 amino acids. In germline, CDR1 is GTSNPN, CDR2 SVGIG (reference sequence). The CDR3 region is CAWARGISYGYTF. CDR3 coding DNA: TGTGCCTGGGCTCGGGGGATCAGCTATGGCTACACCTTC.

This chain connects TRBV11-1 to TRBJ2-2; D is perhaps TRBD2 (6 bases). The CDR3 totals 15 residues. Trimming took off 0 bases at V and 6 bases at J, with 11 bases between the two ends. The germline V gene has CDR1 SGHAT and CDR2 FQDESV (reference sequence). CDR3 region: CASSLAGGSSGELFF. CDR3 bases: TGTGCCAGCAGCTTAGCGGGGGGTTCTTCCGGGGAGCTGTTTTTT.

This chain connects TRBV5-6 to TRBJ1-2; D is undetermined. The CDR3 runs 16 residues. Germline lookup yields CDR1 SGHDT and CDR2 YYEEEE. Trimming pared 4 bases from V and 5 bases from J, leaving 21 bases between. The CDR3 region is CASSSKGVGLGYGYTF. The CDR3 DNA follows: TGTGCCAGCAGCAGCAAGGGTGTTGGGCTTGGATATGGCTACACCTTC.

The rearrangement joins TRBV28 to TRBJ1-1; possibly TRBD1 for D (5 bases). The V end lost 8 bases, the J end lost 5 bases, and 18 bases lay between the germline ends. The germline V gene has CDR1 MDHEN and CDR2 SYDVKM. There are 14 residues in the CDR3. The CDR3 loop is CASAERIAGTEAFF. Written as DNA, the CDR3 is TGTGCCAGCGCTGAGAGGATAGCAGGGACTGAAGCTTTCTTT.

The CDR3 nucleotides are TGTGCCAGTATAAAAGACAAATCCTCCTACAATGAGCAGTTCTTC. This translates into CASIKDKSSYNEQFF. The chain joins TRBV5-4 to TRBJ2-1; no clear D. With 8 bases removed from V and 0 bases from J, the gap between germline ends came to 15 bases. The CDR3 consists of 15 residues. Per the germline V gene, CDR1 is SGHNT and CDR2 is YYREEE (reference sequence).

The chain's CDR3 is CASSGTTGLGEQYF. The CDR3 DNA sequence: TGTGCCAGCAGTGGAACGACAGGGCTAGGAGAGCAGTACTTC. The rearrangement links TRBV6-1 to TRBJ2-7, with 7 bases lining up with TRBD1. Germline V CDR1 and CDR2: MNHNS, SASEGT. The V segment lost 4 bases and the J segment 7 bases; nucleotides outside the gene matches: 10. The CDR3 length is 14 residues.

This chain connects TRBV5-1 to TRBJ2-7; the match to TRBD2 covers 7 bases. In germline, CDR1 is SGHRS, CDR2 YFSETQ. J gave up 7 bases and V 1 base, and 11 bases lay outside the gene matches. This CDR3 comprises 15 residues. CDR3 DNA sequence: TGCGCCAGCAGCTTGTTCGCGGGGGTCGCGGGGGAGCAGTACTTC. Amino acid sequence: CASSLFAGVAGEQYF.

The chain recombines TRBV4-1 with TRBJ2-7; tentative D call: TRBD1 (6 bases). Germline CDR1 MGHRA, CDR2 YSYEKL. The CDR3 consists of 15 residues. V dropped 4 bases and J dropped 0 bases, with 13 bases sitting between them. CDR3 DNA sequence: TGCGCCAGCAGCCCCAAGTCAGGGGACTCCTACGAGCAGTACTTC. Translating it yields CASSPKSGDSYEQYF.

About this clone: The sample holds other DNA sequences that translate to the same CDR3. CDR3 in DNA: TGTGCCAGCAGTACTCAGGGGGCCTCCTACGAGCAGTACTTC. It codes for CASSTQGASYEQYF. The genes are TRBV6-6 and TRBJ2-7; 8 bases match TRBD1. With 5 bases clipped from V and 0 bases from J, the junction kept 3 bases outside the gene matches. The CDR3 is 14 residues long. The germline V gene has CDR1 MNHNY and CDR2 SVGAGI (reference sequence).

CDR3 in amino acids: CASSEEGRGLHEQYF. The CDR3 region has the DNA TGTGCCAGCAGTGAAGAAGGCAGGGGGCTACACGAGCAGTACTTC. The J gene is TRBJ2-7, the V gene TRBV6-1; 8 nucleotides align to TRBD1. Looked up from germline, CDR1 is MNHNS and CDR2 is SASEGT. There are 15 residues in the CDR3. V dropped 1 base and J dropped 5; count of bases not matched to a gene: 7.

V and J are TRBV2 and TRBJ1-2; D is perhaps TRBD1 (5 bases). CDR3 length: 12 amino acids. V shed 9 bases and J shed 9 bases, with 17 bases lying between them. Germline V gene data show CDR1 as SNHLY and CDR2 as FYNNEI. CDR3 nucleotides: TGTGCCAGTACCACCGGGACGAACAGCTACACCTTC. Translation: CASTTGTNSYTF.

With regard to this clone: The sample carries other DNA sequences with the same CDR3. CDR3 sequence reads: CASSPGLAVYNEQFF. The CDR3 nucleotides read TGTGCCAGCAGCCCGGGACTAGCTGTTTACAATGAGCAGTTCTTC. The chain has TRBV7-3 and TRBJ2-1, with TRBD2 matching 9 bases. V lost 5 bases to trimming and J lost 4 bases; unmatched junction nucleotides: 6. The CDR3 sequence is 15 residues long. CDR1 and CDR2 from the germline V gene are SGHTA and FQGTGA. The full variable domain, rest sourced from reference TRBV7-3 and TRBJ2-1, is GAGVSQTPSNKVTEKGKYVELRCDPISGHTALYWYRQSLGQGPEFLIYFQGTGAADDSGLPNDRFFAVRPEGSVSTLKIQRTERGDSAVYLCASSPGLAVYNEQFFGPGTRLTVL.